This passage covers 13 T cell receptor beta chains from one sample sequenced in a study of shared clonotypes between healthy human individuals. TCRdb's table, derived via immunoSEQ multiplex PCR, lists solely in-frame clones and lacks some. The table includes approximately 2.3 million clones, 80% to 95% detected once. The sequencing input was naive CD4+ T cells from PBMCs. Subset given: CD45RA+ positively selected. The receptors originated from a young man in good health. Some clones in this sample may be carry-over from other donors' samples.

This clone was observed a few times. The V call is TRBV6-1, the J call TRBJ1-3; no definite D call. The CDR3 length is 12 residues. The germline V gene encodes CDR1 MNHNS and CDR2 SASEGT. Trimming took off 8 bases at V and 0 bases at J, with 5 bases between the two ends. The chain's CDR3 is CASGSSGNTIYF. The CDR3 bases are TGTGCCAGCGGGAGCTCTGGAAACACCATATATTTT.

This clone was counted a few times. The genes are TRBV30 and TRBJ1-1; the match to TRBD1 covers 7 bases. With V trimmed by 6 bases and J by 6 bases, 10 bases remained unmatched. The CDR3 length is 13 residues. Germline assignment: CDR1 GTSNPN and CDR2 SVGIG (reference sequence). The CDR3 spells CACSTGQISEAFF. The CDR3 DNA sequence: TGTGCCTGCTCGACAGGGCAAATTTCTGAAGCTTTCTTT. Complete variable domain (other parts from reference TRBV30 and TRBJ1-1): SQTIHQWPATLVQPVGSPLSLECTVEGTSNPNLYWYRQAAGRGLQLLFYSVGIGQISSEVPQNLSASRPQDRQFILSSKKLLLSDSGFYLCACSTGQISEAFFGQGTRLTVV.

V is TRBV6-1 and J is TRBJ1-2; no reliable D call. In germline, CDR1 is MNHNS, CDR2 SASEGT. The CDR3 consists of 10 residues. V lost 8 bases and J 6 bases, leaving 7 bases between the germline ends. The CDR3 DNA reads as TGTGCCAGCGCTAAGGATGGCTACACCTTC. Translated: CASAKDGYTF.

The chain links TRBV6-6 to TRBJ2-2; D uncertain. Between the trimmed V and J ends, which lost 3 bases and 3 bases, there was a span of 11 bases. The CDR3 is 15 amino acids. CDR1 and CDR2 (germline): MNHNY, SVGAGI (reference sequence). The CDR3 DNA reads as TGTGCCAGCAGTTATTACGGGTTACACACCGGGGAGCTGTTTTTT. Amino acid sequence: CASSYYGLHTGELFF.

This CDR3 reads CASSYTGGAKNIQYF. CDR3 bases: TGTGCCAGCAGTTACACAGGAGGAGCCAAAAACATTCAGTACTTC. The rearrangement joins TRBV6-5 to TRBJ2-4; D assignment may be TRBD1 or TRBD2 (5 bases each). This CDR3 has 15 amino acids. CDR1 is MNHEY and CDR2 is SVGAGI in the germline V gene. Deletions cut 2 bases from V and 0 bases from J, with 8 bases between.

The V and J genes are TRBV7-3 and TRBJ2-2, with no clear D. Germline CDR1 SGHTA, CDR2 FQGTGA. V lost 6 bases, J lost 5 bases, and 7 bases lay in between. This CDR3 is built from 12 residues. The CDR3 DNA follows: TGTGCCAGCAGGGATTATACCGGGGAGCTGTTTTTT. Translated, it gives CASRDYTGELFF.

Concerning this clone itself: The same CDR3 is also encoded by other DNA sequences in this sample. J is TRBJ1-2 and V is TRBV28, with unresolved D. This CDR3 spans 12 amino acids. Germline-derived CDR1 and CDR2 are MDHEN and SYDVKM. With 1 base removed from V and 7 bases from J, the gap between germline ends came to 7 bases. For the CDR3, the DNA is TGTGCCAGCAGTTTATCCGGGTCTGGCTACACCTTC. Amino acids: CASSLSGSGYTF.

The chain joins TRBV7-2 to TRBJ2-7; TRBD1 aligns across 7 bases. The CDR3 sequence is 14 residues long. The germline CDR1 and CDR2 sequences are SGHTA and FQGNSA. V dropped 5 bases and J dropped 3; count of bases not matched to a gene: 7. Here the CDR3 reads CASSKSRDSYEQYF. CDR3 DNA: TGTGCCAGCAGCAAAAGCCGGGACAGCTACGAGCAGTACTTC.

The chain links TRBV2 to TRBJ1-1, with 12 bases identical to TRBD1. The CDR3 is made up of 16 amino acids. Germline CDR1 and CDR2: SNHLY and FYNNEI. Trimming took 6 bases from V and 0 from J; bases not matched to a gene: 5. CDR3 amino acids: CASRRGQGAMNTEAFF. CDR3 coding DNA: TGTGCCAGCAGGCGGGGACAGGGGGCGATGAACACTGAAGCTTTCTTT.

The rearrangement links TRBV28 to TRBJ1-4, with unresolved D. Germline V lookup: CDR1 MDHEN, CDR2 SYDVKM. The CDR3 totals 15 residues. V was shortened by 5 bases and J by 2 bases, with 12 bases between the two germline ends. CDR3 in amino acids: CASSAAGNTNEKLFF. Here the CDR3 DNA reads TGTGCCAGCAGTGCCGCCGGGAATACTAATGAAAAACTGTTTTTT.

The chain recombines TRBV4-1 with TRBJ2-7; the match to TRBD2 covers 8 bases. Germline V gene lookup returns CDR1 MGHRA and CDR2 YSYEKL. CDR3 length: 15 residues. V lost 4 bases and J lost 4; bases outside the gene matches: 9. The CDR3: CASSRTGGREYEQYF. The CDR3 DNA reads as TGCGCCAGCAGCCGCACGGGGGGGCGGGAGTACGAGCAGTACTTC.

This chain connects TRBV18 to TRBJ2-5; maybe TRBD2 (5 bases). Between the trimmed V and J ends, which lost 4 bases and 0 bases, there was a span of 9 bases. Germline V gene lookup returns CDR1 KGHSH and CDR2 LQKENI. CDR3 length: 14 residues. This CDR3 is CASSLGLNQETQYF. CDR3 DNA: TGTGCCAGCTCACTAGGACTCAACCAAGAGACCCAGTACTTC. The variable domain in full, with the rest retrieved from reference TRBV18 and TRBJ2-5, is NAGVMQNPRHLVRRRGQEARLRCSPMKGHSHVYWYRQLPEEGLKFMVYLQKENIIDESGMPKERFSAEFPKEGPSILRIQQVVRGDSAAYFCASSLGLNQETQYFGPGTRLLVL.

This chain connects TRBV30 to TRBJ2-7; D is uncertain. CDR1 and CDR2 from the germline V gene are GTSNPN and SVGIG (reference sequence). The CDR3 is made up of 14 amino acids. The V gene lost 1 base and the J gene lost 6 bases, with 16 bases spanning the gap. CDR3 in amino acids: CAWSEGITASEQYF. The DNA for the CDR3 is TGTGCCTGGAGTGAAGGGATCACGGCATCCGAGCAGTACTTC.